The 25 T cell receptor beta chains below all came from one sample that was sequenced in a study of T cell clonality in common variable immunodeficiency. The data were produced by immunoSEQ multiplex PCR, yet TCRdb's version contains in-frame clones alone and is incomplete. This repertoire holds tens of thousands of clones, and none appear only once. Sequenced sample: peripheral blood mononuclear cells. The receptors were gathered from a person aged 18 to 70 in good health.

This clone occurred many times. The DNA ends 3 residues before the CDR3 does, and the rest of the CDR3 is filled in from the germline J gene. The chain combines TRBV2 with TRBJ1-6; no definite D call. Germline V lookup: CDR1 SNHLY, CDR2 FYNNEI. The CDR3 has 13 amino acids. Partial CDR3 DNA: TGTGCCAGCAGTGATATGACGCCCGGGGCC. Its protein product is CASSDMTPGA. The whole CDR3 is CASSDMTPGALHF.

This clone was picked up many times. Read coverage stops 3 residues before the CDR3 terminus; the germline J gene supplies the remainder. This chain links TRBV6-1 with TRBJ2-1; 11 positions match TRBD2. V trimming: 2 bases; J trimming: 6 bases; junction bases outside the gene matches: 3. The length of the CDR3 is 15 residues. The germline V gene encodes CDR1 MNHNS and CDR2 SASEGT. The CDR3 loop reads CASSEFSGGANEQFF. The covered CDR3 bases are TGTGCCAGCAGTGAATTTAGCGGGGGGGCCAATGAG.

There are many counts of this clone. From the germline J gene comes the end of the CDR3, since the read stops 3 residues before it. The gene calls are TRBV18 and TRBJ2-7; the D gene is possibly TRBD1 (6 bases). V gave up 2 bases and J gave up 5 bases, with 7 bases separating them. Per germline, CDR1 KGHSH and CDR2 LQKENI. The CDR3 spans 12 residues. CDR3 sequence: CASSPAGDEQYF. The DNA read from the CDR3 is TGTGCCAGCTCACCAGCAGGGGACGAG.

This clone has ten or more counts. The CDR3 end falls 3 residues outside the read, so it is completed with the germline J gene. The chain joins TRBV7-2 to TRBJ1-6, with TRBD1 matching over 7 bases. The V gene's germline CDR1 is SGHTA and CDR2 FQGNSA. CDR3 length: 14 residues. V lost 3 bases and J lost 7; bases outside the gene matches: 3. The sequenced CDR3 bases are TGTGCCAGCAGCTTTATACAGGGGAATTCACCC. Protein sequence: CASSFIQGNSP. The whole CDR3 is CASSFIQGNSPLHF.

This clone was counted only a few times. Coverage ceases 3 residues before the CDR3 finishes, and the germline J gene fills in the end. The J gene is TRBJ2-1, the V gene TRBV19, with 10 bases identical to TRBD2. The CDR3 loop spans 16 amino acids. CDR1 is LNHDA and CDR2 is SQIVND in the germline V gene (reference sequence). Trimming at V came to 4 bases and at J to 9 bases, leaving 12 bases not matched to a gene. The CDR3 loop is CASSTSPGLAISEQFF. CDR3 bases read: TGTGCCAGTAGTACCTCCCCGGGACTAGCGATCAGTGAG.

In this sample, this clone turned up many times. With the read ending 3 residues before the CDR3 end, the germline J gene is used to fill in that end. The V gene is TRBV7-2, the J gene TRBJ2-5; D is unresolved. Per germline, CDR1 SGHTA and CDR2 FQGNSA. V lost 5 bases and J 3 bases, leaving 13 bases between the germline ends. The CDR3 is made up of 14 amino acids. The CDR3 is CASSPTVFEETQYF. The CDR3 bases that were read are TGTGCCAGCAGCCCTACCGTCTTCGAAGAGACC.

This clone was counted many times. The read finishes 3 residues shy of the CDR3 end, and the germline J gene is used to complete it. The chain is built from TRBV6-2 or TRBV6-3 and TRBJ2-1; tentative D call: TRBD1 (5 bases). This CDR3 is built from 16 residues. Trimming left V 1 base short and J 2 bases short, with 12 bases between. The germline gives CDR1 MNHEY, CDR2 SVGEGT. This chain's CDR3 is CASSYLGRLTYNEQFF. The part of the CDR3 DNA that was read is TGTGCCAGCAGTTACTTGGGGCGGTTAACCTACAATGAG.

This clone was seen many times. The read terminates 3 residues ahead of where the CDR3 ends, so the germline J gene completes it. The V call is TRBV12-5, the J call TRBJ2-3; 8 bases match TRBD2. CDR1 is LGHNT, CDR2 FRNRAP, per germline. V gave up 9 bases and J gave up 0 bases; unmatched junction bases: 5. The CDR3 has 14 residues. CDR3 region: CASLSGASTDTQYF. The sequenced CDR3 bases are TGTGCTAGCCTTAGCGGGGCTAGCACAGATACG.

Worth noting for this clone: The junction shows a germline mismatch at one end, possibly a read error. The read ends 3 residues before the CDR3 terminus; that terminus is restored from the germline J gene. This chain connects TRBV30 to TRBJ1-2; perhaps TRBD1 as D (6 bases). Germline V gene data show CDR1 as GTSNPN and CDR2 as SVGIG (reference sequence). The CDR3 extends over 13 amino acids. CDR3 sequence: CAWSGRGEDGYTF. The DNA read from the CDR3 is TGCGCCTGGAGTGGCAGGGGAGAGGATGGC.

This clone came up many times. The sequence runs out 3 residues before the end of the CDR3; the remainder is reconstructed from the germline J gene. V and J are TRBV30 and TRBJ1-2, with a possible D match to TRBD1 (6 bases). The CDR3 is made up of 15 amino acids. Germline V lookup: CDR1 GTSNPN, CDR2 SVGIG (reference sequence). The sequenced CDR3 bases are TGTGCCTGGAGTGTGAAGGGAGTCAGGGGTCGGGGC. Amino acids: CAWSVKGVRGRG. The whole CDR3 protein reads CAWSVKGVRGRGYTF.

The sample holds many counts of this clone. The sequenced fragment ends 3 residues before the CDR3 boundary, so the rest is inferred from the germline J gene. The V call is TRBV5-1, the J call TRBJ2-3; TRBD1 agrees at 10 bases. With V trimmed by 1 base and J by 2 bases, 7 bases remained unmatched. From germline, CDR1 is SGHRS and CDR2 YFSETQ. The CDR3 covers 17 residues. The CDR3 bases that were read are TGCGCCAGCAGCTTGCGGGGGACAGGGGCGGTCACAGATACG. This translates into CASSLRGTGAVTDT. The CDR3 as a whole reads CASSLRGTGAVTDTQYF.

Ten or more counts support this clone. The DNA ends 3 residues before the CDR3 does, and the rest of the CDR3 is filled in from the germline J gene. The chain carries TRBV7-2 and TRBJ2-1; 9 bases map to TRBD1. The CDR3 spans 15 residues. Germline V lookup: CDR1 SGHTA, CDR2 FQGNSA. V gave up 5 bases and J gave up 4 bases; unmatched junction bases: 6. The sequenced CDR3 bases are TGTGCCAGCAGCCAGGACAGGGGCTCTTACAATGAG. Protein: CASSQDRGSYNE. The entire CDR3 sequence reads CASSQDRGSYNEQFF.

This clone was recorded at least ten times. The read ends 3 residues shy of where the CDR3 ends; the end is completed using the germline J gene. The J gene is TRBJ2-7, the V gene TRBV5-1; possibly TRBD1 for D (5 bases). Germline lookup yields CDR1 SGHRS and CDR2 YFSETQ. This CDR3 comprises 14 residues. V was clipped by 2 bases and J by 3 bases, with 12 bases between them. Incomplete CDR3 DNA: TGCGCCAGCAGCTTAACAGGCTCCAACTACGAG. Encoded protein: CASSLTGSNYE. The complete CDR3 sequence is CASSLTGSNYEQYF.

This clone was recorded many times. The observed sequence ends 3 residues before the CDR3 terminus, with the missing tail filled in from the germline J gene. The chain links TRBV6-2 or TRBV6-3 to TRBJ2-3, with D possibly called TRBD1 or TRBD2 (5 bases each). There are 14 residues in the CDR3. Germline V CDR1 and CDR2: MNHEY, SVGEGT. The V and J ends lost 5 bases and 7 bases respectively, with 16 bases between them. CDR3 DNA, as far as it was read: TGTGCCAGCAGTACCCTCCGAGGGGCCTATACG. Translating it yields CASSTLRGAYT. Given in full, the CDR3 is CASSTLRGAYTQYF.

This clone was seen ten or more times. Read coverage stops 3 residues before the CDR3 terminus; the germline J gene supplies the remainder. The rearrangement joins TRBV20-1 to TRBJ2-5; D not certain. The germline gives CDR1 DFQATT, CDR2 SNEGSKA (reference sequence). The CDR3 consists of 11 residues. V shed 3 bases and J shed 2 bases, with 4 bases lying between them. CDR3 in amino acids: CSASLQETQYF. The sequenced CDR3 bases are TGCAGTGCTAGTTTACAAGAGACC.

Turning to this clone: The CDR3 end lies 3 residues beyond the end of the read and is filled in from the germline J gene. The V call is TRBV30, the J call TRBJ2-7, with 7 bases lining up with TRBD1. The CDR3 covers 12 residues. The germline V gene has CDR1 GTSNPN and CDR2 SVGIG (reference sequence). Trimming took 2 bases from V and 6 from J; bases not matched to a gene: 4. The CDR3 DNA, read in part, is TGTGCCTGGAGTCCCGGGACAGTCGAG. This gives the protein CAWSPGTVE. In full, the CDR3 is CAWSPGTVEQYF. Full variable domain (missing parts from reference TRBV30 and TRBJ2-7): SQTIHQWPATLVQPVGSPLSLECTVEGTSNPNLYWYRQAAGRGLQLLFYSVGIGQISSEVPQNLSASRPQDRQFILSSKKLLLSDSGFYLCAWSPGTVEQYFGPGTRLTVT.

This clone was seen at least ten times. The read stops 3 residues short of the end of the CDR3; the missing end is completed from the germline J gene. V usage is TRBV9 and J usage is TRBJ2-1; D is ambiguous. The V gene's germline CDR1 is SGDLS and CDR2 YYNGEE. This CDR3 is built from 15 residues. The ends were cut back, 0 bases at V and 0 bases at J, with 7 bases in the middle. The CDR3 loop is CASSVGRSSYNEQFF. The sequenced part of the CDR3 DNA is TGTGCCAGCAGCGTAGGAAGGTCCTCCTACAATGAG.

Notes on this clone: The missing CDR3 end, 3 residues past where the read stops, is filled in from the germline J gene. The V and J genes are TRBV7-9 and TRBJ2-4; 8 bases are a match to TRBD1. The CDR3 contains 14 residues. Per germline, CDR1 SEHNR and CDR2 FQNEAQ (reference sequence). The CDR3 sequence is CASSPETGAYGQYF. The covered CDR3 bases are TGTGCCAGCAGCCCGGAGACAGGGGCGTATGGT.

This clone was recorded at least ten times. The sequenced fragment ends 3 residues before the CDR3 boundary, so the rest is inferred from the germline J gene. The chain combines TRBV30 with TRBJ2-2; the match to TRBD1 covers 9 bases. Germline V gives CDR1 GTSNPN, CDR2 SVGIG (reference sequence). Losses at the gene ends were 2 bases for V and 7 bases for J; bases not matched to a gene: 8. The CDR3 is made up of 15 amino acids. Here the CDR3 reads CAWSRGQGGVGELFF. Partial CDR3 DNA: TGTGCCTGGAGTAGGGGACAGGGAGGGGTCGGGGAG.

This clone was picked up many times. The DNA ends 3 residues before the CDR3 does, and the rest of the CDR3 is filled in from the germline J gene. V usage is TRBV20-1 and J usage is TRBJ2-2; 10 bases agree with TRBD1. The length of the CDR3 is 12 residues. The germline V gene has CDR1 DFQATT and CDR2 SNEGSKA (reference sequence). The covered CDR3 bases are TGCAGCGCGGGACAGGGGAATTCACCG. It codes for CSAGQGNSP. The entire CDR3 protein reads CSAGQGNSPLFF.

This clone was seen ten or more times. The missing CDR3 end, 3 residues past where the read stops, is filled in from the germline J gene. The chain is built from TRBV7-8 and TRBJ1-1, with 8 bases matching TRBD1. The CDR3 has 16 residues. The V segment lost 5 bases and the J segment 0 bases; nucleotides outside the gene matches: 8. Germline CDR1 and CDR2: SGHVS and FQNEAQ. Partial CDR3 DNA: TGTGCCAGCAGCCCACGGGACAGGCTTATGAACACTGAA. The encoded protein is CASSPRDRLMNTE. The full CDR3 protein reads CASSPRDRLMNTEAFF. Using reference TRBV7-8 and TRBJ1-1 for the parts outside the CDR3, the full variable domain is GAGVSQSPRYKVAKRGQDVALRCDPISGHVSLFWYQQALGQGPEFLTYFQNEAQLDKSGLPSDRFFAERPEGSVSTLKIQRTQQEDSAVYLCASSPRDRLMNTEAFFGQGTRLTVV.

The table lists this clone with many counts. Coverage ceases 3 residues before the CDR3 finishes, and the germline J gene fills in the end. The genes are TRBV5-1 and TRBJ1-1; 11 bases match TRBD1. This CDR3 spans 15 amino acids. The germline gives CDR1 SGHRS, CDR2 YFSETQ. Trimming cost V 4 bases and J 6 bases; bases outside gene matches: 8. The CDR3 sequence: CASSIRTGGASEAFF. CDR3 bases read: TGCGCCAGCAGCATCCGGACAGGGGGCGCGTCTGAA. The complete variable domain, with remaining parts taken from reference TRBV5-1 and TRBJ1-1, reads KAGVTQTPRYLIKTRGQQVTLSCSPISGHRSVSWYQQTPGQGLQFLFEYFSETQRNKGNFPGRFSGRQFSNSRSEMNVSTLELGDSALYLCASSIRTGGASEAFFGQGTRLTVV.

To note about this clone: The read halts 3 residues ahead of the CDR3 end, with the missing end drawn from the germline J gene. This chain joins TRBV30 and TRBJ2-4; possible D gene TRBD2, 6 bases. Germline V gives CDR1 GTSNPN, CDR2 SVGIG (reference sequence). The length of the CDR3 is 12 residues. Partial CDR3 DNA: TGTGCCTGGAGTGGCGGCCTGGGGGGT. Its translation: CAWSGGLGG. The whole CDR3 protein reads CAWSGGLGGQYF.

At least ten counts were recorded for this clone. The read is 3 residues too short to cover the CDR3 end, so that end is filled in from the germline J gene. V and J are TRBV9 and TRBJ2-2, with a weak D call TRBD2 (6 bases). V was trimmed by 1 base and J by 1 base, leaving 14 bases between them. Germline values: CDR1 SGDLS, CDR2 YYNGEE. The CDR3 runs to 17 residues. The CDR3 sequence is CASSVSGWGVNTGELFF. The sequenced part of the CDR3 DNA is TGTGCCAGCAGCGTAAGCGGGTGGGGGGTGAACACCGGGGAG. The whole variable domain, filled in from reference TRBV9 and TRBJ2-2, reads DSGVTQTPKHLITATGQRVTLRCSPRSGDLSVYWYQQSLDQGLQFLIQYYNGEERAKGNILERFSAQQFPDLHSELNLSSLELGDSALYFCASSVSGWGVNTGELFFGEGSRLTVL.

Remarks on this clone: The CDR3 end falls 3 residues outside the read, so it is completed with the germline J gene. The chain combines TRBV19 with TRBJ1-2; perhaps TRBD1 as D (5 bases). There are 14 residues in the CDR3. Germline CDR1 and CDR2: LNHDA and SQIVND (reference sequence). The CDR3 protein is CASSGAVVTDTYTF. The part of the CDR3 DNA that was read is TGTGCCAGTAGTGGGGCAGTGGTCACAGATACC.